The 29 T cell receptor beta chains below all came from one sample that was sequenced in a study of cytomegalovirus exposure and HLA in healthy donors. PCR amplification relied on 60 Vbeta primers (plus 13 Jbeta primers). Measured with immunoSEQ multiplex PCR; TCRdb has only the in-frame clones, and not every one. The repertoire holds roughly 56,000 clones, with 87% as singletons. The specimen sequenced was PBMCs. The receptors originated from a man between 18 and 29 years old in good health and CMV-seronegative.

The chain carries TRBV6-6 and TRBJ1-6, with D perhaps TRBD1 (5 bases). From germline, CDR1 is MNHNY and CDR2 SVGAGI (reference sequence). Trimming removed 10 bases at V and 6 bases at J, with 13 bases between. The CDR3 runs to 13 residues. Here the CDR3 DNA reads TGTGCCACCGAGGGACTTCTTAATTCACCCCTCCACTTT. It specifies CATEGLLNSPLHF.

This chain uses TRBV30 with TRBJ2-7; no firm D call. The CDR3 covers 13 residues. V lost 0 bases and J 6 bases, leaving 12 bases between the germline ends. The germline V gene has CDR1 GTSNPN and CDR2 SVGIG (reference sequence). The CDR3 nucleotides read TGTGCCTGGAGTGTAACGGGTACGGGCGAGCAGTACTTC. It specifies CAWSVTGTGEQYF.

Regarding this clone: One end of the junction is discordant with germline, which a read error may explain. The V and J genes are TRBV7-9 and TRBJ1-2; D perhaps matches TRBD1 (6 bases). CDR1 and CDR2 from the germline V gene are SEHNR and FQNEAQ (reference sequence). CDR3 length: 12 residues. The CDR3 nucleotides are TGTTCCAGCAGCTCCGGGACAAGGGGCTACACCTTC. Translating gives CSSSSGTRGYTF.

For the CDR3, the DNA is TGCGCCAGCAGCCCGCGCGCCCAGGGGGCGGATGGCTACACCTTC. Amino acid sequence: CASSPRAQGADGYTF. The chain employs TRBV5-1 and TRBJ1-2; 8 bases fit TRBD1. The J segment lost 6 bases and the V segment lost 4 bases, leaving 11 bases of the junction unmatched. The V gene's germline CDR1 is SGHRS and CDR2 YFSETQ. This CDR3 spans 15 amino acids.

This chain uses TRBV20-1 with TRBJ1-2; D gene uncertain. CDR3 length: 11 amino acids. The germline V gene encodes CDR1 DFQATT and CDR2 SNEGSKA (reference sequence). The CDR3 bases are TGCGGGAGGCCTCGGGGCTATGGCTACACCTTC. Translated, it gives CGRPRGYGYTF.

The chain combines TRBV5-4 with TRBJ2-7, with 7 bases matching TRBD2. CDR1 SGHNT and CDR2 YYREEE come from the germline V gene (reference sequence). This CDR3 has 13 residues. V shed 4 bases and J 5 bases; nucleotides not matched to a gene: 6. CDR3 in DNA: TGTGCCAGCAGCGGGGAGGGTGGGGACGAGCAGTACTTC. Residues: CASSGEGGDEQYF.

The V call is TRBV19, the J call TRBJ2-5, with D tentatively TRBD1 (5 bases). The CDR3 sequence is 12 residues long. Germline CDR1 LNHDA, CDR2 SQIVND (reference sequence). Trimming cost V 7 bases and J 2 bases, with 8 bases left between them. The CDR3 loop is CASMNRQETQYF. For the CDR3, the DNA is TGTGCCAGTATGAACAGGCAAGAGACCCAGTACTTC.

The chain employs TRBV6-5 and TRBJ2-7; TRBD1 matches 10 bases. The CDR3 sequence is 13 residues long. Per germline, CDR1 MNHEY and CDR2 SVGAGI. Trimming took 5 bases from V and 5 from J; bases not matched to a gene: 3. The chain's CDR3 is CASSRDRGHEQYV. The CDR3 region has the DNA TGTGCCAGCAGTAGGGACAGGGGCCACGAGCAGTACGTC.

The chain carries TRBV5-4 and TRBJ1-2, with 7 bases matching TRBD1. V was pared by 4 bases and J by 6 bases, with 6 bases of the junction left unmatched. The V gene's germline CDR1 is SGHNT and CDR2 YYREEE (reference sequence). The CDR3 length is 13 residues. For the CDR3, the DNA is TGTGCCAGCAGCCTCAGGGGGGATCATGGCTACACCTTC. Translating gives CASSLRGDHGYTF.

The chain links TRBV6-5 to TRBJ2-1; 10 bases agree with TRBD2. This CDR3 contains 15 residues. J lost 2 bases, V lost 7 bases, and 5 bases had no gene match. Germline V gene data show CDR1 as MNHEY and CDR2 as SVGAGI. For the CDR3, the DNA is TGTGCCAGCAAAGCTAGCGGGGGACCCTACAATGAGCAGTTCTTC. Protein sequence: CASKASGGPYNEQFF.

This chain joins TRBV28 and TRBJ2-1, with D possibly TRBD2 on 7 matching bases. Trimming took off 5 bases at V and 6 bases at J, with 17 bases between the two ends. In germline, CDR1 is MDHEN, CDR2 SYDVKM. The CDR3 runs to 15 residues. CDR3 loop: CASSPGGQPLNEQFF. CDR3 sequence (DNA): TGTGCCAGCAGTCCGGGGGGCCAACCTCTCAATGAGCAGTTCTTC.

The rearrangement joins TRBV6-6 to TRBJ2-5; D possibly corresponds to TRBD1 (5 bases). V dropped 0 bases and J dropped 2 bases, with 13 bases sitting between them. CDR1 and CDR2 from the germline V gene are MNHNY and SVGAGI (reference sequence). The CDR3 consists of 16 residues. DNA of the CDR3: TGTGCCAGCAGTTACTCTTCCAGGGCAGGGCAAGAGACCCAGTACTTC. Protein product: CASSYSSRAGQETQYF.

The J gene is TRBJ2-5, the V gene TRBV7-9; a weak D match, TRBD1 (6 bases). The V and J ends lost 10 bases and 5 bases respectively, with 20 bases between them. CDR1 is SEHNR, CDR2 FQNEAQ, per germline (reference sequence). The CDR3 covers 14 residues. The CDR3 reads CATSGSRGGETQYF. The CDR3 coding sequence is TGTGCCACGTCGGGGAGCAGGGGTGGGGAGACCCAGTACTTC.

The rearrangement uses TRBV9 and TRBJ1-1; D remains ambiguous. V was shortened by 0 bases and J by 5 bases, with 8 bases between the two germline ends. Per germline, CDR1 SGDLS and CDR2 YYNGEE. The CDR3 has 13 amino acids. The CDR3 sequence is CASSVDLITEAFF. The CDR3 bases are TGTGCCAGCAGCGTAGATCTTATTACTGAAGCTTTCTTT.

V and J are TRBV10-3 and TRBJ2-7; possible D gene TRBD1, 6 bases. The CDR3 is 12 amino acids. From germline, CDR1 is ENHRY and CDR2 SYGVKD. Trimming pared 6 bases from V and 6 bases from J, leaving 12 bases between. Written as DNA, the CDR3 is TGTGCCATCAGGAAGGGGGACGGCGAGCAGTACTTC. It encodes CAIRKGDGEQYF.

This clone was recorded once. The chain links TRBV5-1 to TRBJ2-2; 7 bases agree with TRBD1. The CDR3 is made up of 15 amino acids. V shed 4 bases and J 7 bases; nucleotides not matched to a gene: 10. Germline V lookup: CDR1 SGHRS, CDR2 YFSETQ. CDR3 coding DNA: TGCGCCAGCAGCCACCGGGACAGTCTCGGCGGGGAGCTGTTTTTT. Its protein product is CASSHRDSLGGELFF. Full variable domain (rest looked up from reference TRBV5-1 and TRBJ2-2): KAGVTQTPRYLIKTRGQQVTLSCSPISGHRSVSWYQQTPGQGLQFLFEYFSETQRNKGNFPGRFSGRQFSNSRSEMNVSTLELGDSALYLCASSHRDSLGGELFFGEGSRLTVL.

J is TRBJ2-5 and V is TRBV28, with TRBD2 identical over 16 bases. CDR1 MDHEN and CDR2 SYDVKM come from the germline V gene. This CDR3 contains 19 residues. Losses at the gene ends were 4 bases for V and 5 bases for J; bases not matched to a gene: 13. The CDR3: CASSSMTGLAGGRGETQYF. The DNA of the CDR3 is TGTGCCAGCAGTTCCATGACGGGACTAGCGGGGGGGAGAGGGGAGACCCAGTACTTC.

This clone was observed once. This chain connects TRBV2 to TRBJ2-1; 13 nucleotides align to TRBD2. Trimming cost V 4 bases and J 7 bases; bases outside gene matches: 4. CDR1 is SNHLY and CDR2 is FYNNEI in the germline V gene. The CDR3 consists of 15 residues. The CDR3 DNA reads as TGTGCCAGCAGTGGGACTAGCGGGAGTCAGAATGAGCAGTTCTTC. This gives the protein CASSGTSGSQNEQFF.

CDR3 protein: CASSQPDWDEQFF. CDR3 nucleotide sequence: TGCGCCAGCAGCCAACCTGACTGGGATGAGCAGTTCTTC. This rearrangement joins TRBV4-1 to TRBJ2-1; no definite D call. Germline lookup yields CDR1 MGHRA and CDR2 YSYEKL. The germline V and J ends were trimmed by 2 bases and 8 bases, with 10 bases remaining between them. The CDR3 sequence is 13 residues long.

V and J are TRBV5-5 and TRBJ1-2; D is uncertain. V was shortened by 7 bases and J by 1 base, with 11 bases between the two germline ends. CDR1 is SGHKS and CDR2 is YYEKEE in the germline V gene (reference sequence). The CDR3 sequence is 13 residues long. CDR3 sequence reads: CASRRGGNYGYTF. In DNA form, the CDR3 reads TGTGCCAGCCGTCGGGGAGGTAACTATGGCTACACCTTC.

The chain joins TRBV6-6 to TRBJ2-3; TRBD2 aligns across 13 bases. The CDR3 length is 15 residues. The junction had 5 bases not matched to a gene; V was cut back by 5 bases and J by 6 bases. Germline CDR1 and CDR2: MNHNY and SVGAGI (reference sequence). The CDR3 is CASSTTSGGADTQYF. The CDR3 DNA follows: TGTGCCAGCAGTACCACTAGCGGGGGGGCGGATACGCAGTATTTT.

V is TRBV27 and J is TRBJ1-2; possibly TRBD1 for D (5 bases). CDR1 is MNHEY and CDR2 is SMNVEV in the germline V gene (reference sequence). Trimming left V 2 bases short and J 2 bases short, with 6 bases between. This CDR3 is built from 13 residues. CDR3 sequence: CASSLKGNYGYTF. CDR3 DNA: TGTGCCAGCAGTTTAAAGGGGAACTATGGCTACACCTTC.

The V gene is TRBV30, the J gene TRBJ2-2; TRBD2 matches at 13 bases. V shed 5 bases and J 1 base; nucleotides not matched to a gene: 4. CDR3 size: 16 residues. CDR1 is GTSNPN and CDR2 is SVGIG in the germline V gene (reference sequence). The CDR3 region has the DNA TGTGCCTGGGCGACTAGCGGGGGGCTGAACACCGGGGAGCTGTTTTTT. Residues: CAWATSGGLNTGELFF.

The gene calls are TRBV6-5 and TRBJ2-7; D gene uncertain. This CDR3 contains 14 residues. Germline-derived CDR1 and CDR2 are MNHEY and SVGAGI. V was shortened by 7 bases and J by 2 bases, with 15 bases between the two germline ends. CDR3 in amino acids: CASTNGWPAYEQYF. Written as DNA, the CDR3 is TGTGCCAGCACCAACGGGTGGCCTGCCTACGAGCAGTACTTC.

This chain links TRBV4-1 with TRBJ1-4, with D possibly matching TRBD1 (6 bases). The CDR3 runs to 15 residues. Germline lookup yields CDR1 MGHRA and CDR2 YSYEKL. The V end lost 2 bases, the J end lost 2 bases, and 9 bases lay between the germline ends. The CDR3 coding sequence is TGCGCCAGCAGCCAAACAGGGACGACTAATGAAAAACTGTTTTTT. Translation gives CASSQTGTTNEKLFF.

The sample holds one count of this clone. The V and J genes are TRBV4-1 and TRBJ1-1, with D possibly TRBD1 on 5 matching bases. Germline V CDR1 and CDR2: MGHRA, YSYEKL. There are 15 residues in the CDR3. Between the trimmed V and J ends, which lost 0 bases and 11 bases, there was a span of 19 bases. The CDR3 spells CASSQDSDTIGGAFF. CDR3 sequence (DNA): TGCGCCAGCAGCCAAGACTCGGACACAATCGGGGGGGCTTTCTTT.

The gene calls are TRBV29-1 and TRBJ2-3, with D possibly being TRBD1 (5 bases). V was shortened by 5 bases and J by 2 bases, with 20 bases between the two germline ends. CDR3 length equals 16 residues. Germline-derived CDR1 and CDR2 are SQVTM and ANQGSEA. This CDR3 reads CSVSGLRQGSTDTQYF. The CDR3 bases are TGCAGCGTTTCAGGGCTACGGCAGGGCTCCACAGATACGCAGTATTTT.

The CDR3 region is CASSLEARVLSEQYF. The CDR3 nucleotides are TGTGCCAGCAGCTTGGAGGCGCGGGTCCTTTCCGAGCAGTACTTC. V and J are TRBV5-4 and TRBJ2-7; weak D call: TRBD2 (5 bases). Germline V gene lookup returns CDR1 SGHNT and CDR2 YYREEE (reference sequence). The CDR3 contains 15 residues. V lost 0 bases and J 6 bases, leaving 16 bases between the germline ends.

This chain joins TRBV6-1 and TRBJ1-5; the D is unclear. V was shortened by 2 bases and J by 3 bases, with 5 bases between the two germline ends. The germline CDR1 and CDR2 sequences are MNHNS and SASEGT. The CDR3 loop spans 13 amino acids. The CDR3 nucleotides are TGTGCCAGCAGTGAAACATCCAATCAGCCCCAGCATTTT. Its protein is CASSETSNQPQHF.